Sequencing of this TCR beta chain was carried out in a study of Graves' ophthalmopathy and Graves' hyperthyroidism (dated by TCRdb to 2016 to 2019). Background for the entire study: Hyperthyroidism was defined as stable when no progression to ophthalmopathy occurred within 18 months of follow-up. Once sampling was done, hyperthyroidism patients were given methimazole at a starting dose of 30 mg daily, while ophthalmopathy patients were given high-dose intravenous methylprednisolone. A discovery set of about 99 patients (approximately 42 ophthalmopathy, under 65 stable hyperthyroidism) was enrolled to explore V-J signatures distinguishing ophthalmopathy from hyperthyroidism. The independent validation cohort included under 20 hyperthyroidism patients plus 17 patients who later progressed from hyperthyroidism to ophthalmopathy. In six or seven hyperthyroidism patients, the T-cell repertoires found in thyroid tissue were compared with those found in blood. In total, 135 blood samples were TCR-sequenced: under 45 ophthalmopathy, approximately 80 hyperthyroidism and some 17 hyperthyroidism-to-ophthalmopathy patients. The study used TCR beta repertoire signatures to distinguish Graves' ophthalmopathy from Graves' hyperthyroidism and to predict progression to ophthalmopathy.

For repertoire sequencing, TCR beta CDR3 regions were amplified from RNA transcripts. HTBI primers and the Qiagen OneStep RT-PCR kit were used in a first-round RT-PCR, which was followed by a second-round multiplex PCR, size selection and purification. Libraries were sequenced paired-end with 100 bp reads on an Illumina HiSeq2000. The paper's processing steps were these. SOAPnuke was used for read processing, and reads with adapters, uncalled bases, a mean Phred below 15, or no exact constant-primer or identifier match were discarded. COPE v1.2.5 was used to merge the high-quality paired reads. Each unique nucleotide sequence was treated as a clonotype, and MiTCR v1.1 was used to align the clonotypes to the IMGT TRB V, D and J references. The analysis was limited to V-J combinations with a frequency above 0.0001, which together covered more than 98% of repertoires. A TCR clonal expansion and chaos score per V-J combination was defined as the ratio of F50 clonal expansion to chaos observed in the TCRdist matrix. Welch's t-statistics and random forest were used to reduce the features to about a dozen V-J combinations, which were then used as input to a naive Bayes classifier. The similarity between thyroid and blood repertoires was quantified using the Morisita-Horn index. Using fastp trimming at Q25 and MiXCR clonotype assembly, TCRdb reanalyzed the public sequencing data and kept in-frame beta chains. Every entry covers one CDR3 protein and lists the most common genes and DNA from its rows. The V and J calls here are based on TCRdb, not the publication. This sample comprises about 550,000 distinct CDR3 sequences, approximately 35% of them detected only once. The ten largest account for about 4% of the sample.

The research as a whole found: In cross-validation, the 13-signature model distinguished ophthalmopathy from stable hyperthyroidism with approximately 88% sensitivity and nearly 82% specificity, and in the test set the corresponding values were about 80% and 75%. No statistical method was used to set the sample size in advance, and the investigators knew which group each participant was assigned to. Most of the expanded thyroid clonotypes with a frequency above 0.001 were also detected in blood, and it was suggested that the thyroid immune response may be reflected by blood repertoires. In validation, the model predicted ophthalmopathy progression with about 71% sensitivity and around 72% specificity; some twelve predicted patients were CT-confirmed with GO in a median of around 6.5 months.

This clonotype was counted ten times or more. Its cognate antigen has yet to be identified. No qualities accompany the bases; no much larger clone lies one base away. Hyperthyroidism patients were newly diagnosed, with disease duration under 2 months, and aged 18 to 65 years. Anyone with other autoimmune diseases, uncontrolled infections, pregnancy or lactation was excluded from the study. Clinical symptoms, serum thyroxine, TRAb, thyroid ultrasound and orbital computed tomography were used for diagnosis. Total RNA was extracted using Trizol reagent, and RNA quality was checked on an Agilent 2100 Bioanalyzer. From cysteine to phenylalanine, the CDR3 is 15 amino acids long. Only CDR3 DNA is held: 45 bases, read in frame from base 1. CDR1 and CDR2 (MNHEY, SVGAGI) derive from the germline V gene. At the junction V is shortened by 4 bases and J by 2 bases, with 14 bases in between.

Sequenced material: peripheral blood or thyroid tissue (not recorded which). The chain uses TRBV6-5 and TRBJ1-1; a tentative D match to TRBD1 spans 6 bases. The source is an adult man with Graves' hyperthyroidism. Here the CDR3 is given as CASSSTQGLNTEAFF. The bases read TGTGCCAGCAGTTCCACCCAGGGGCTAAACACTGAAGCTTTCTTT.